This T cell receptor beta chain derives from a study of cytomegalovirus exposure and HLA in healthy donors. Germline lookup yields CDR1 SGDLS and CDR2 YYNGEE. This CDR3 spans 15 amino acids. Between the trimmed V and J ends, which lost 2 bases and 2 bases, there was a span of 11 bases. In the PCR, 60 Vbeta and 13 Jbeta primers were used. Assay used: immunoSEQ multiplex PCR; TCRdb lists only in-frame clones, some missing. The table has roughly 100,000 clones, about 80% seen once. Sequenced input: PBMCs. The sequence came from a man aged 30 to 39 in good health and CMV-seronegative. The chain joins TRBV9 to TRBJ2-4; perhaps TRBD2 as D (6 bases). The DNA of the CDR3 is TGTGCCAGCAGCGTCGGTAGCGGTACCAAAAACATTCAGTACTTC. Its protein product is CASSVGSGTKNIQYF.